This T cell receptor beta chain was captured by sequencing in a study of T cell changes during pregnancy in multiple sclerosis. Germline V gene data show CDR1 as SGHTA and CDR2 as FQGNSA. CDR3 size: 15 residues. Between the trimmed V and J ends, which lost 3 bases and 1 base, there was a span of 9 bases. The table came from immunoSEQ multiplex PCR; TCRdb's copy has only in-frame clones and leaves some out. The sample holds roughly 110,000 clones, around 92% seen once. The clonotype originates from a female donor in good health, enrolled as a control in a pregnancy study. Sequences were derived from peripheral blood, sampled in the third trimester of pregnancy. The genes are TRBV7-2 and TRBJ2-2, with TRBD1 as a possible D gene (5 bases). The CDR3 reads CASSFGDRNTGELFF. The CDR3 coding sequence is TGTGCCAGCAGCTTCGGAGACAGGAACACCGGGGAGCTGTTTTTT.